Each of the 21 T cell receptor beta chains below was sequenced from the same sample in a study of blood T cell repertoires in COVID-19. Using immunoSEQ multiplex PCR, the repertoire was profiled, and TCRdb retains in-frame clones only, with some absent. The sample yields about 220,000 clones, under 90% seen once. Sequencing input: peripheral blood. The receptors were sampled from a woman at least 80 years old with acute or convalescent COVID-19.

V usage is TRBV2 and J usage is TRBJ1-5, with 10 nucleotides matching TRBD1. V lost 6 bases, J lost 9 bases, and 8 bases stayed unmatched. Germline V gives CDR1 SNHLY, CDR2 FYNNEI. The CDR3 is 14 amino acids. CDR3 loop: CASSAGTGAVPQHF. CDR3 bases: TGTGCCAGCAGCGCCGGGACAGGGGCGGTGCCCCAGCATTTT.

The table lists this clone with a count of one. This rearrangement joins TRBV5-5 to TRBJ2-3, with TRBD1 matching over 8 bases. CDR1 is SGHKS and CDR2 is YYEKEE in the germline V gene (reference sequence). This CDR3 comprises 14 residues. The ends lost 4 bases at V and 3 bases at J; junction bases unmatched: 4. The CDR3 bases are TGTGCCAGCAGCACCGGGACAGGAACAGATACGCAGTATTTT. As protein: CASSTGTGTDTQYF.

This clone showed up just once. Here the CDR3 reads CASSVGLQGEQYF. The CDR3 DNA follows: TGTGCCAGCAGCGTAGGGTTGCAGGGCGAGCAGTACTTC. This chain connects TRBV9 to TRBJ2-7; D might be TRBD1 (5 bases). From germline, CDR1 is SGDLS and CDR2 YYNGEE. V was cut by 0 bases and J by 6 bases, with 10 bases left in between. There are 13 residues in the CDR3.

This clone was detected once. V gene TRBV10-2 combines with J gene TRBJ1-6; D perhaps matches TRBD1 (5 bases). Germline V gene sequence: CDR1 WSHSY, CDR2 SAAADI. The CDR3 consists of 13 residues. V shed 4 bases and J shed 8 bases, with 9 bases lying between them. CDR3 sequence: CASSGDRDSPLHF. CDR3 nucleotides: TGCGCCAGCAGTGGCGACAGAGATTCACCCCTCCACTTT.

This clone has more than one count but fewer than ten. The chain recombines TRBV5-6 with TRBJ2-3; TRBD2 matches at 12 bases. CDR1 and CDR2 from the germline V gene are SGHDT and YYEEEE. V gave up 5 bases and J gave up 2 bases; unmatched junction bases: 6. This CDR3 is built from 16 residues. This CDR3 reads CASRDGLAGYTDTQYF. In DNA, the CDR3 is TGTGCCAGCAGGGACGGACTAGCGGGGTACACAGATACGCAGTATTTT.

DNA of the CDR3: TGTGCCAGCCGTGATACCGGGACAGCTTATCAGCCCCAGCATTTT. It translates to CASRDTGTAYQPQHF. The V call is TRBV28, the J call TRBJ1-5, with 7 bases identical to TRBD1. The CDR3 has 15 amino acids. Looked up from germline, CDR1 is MDHEN and CDR2 is SYDVKM. V lost 8 bases to trimming and J lost 5 bases; unmatched junction nucleotides: 12.

The V and J genes are TRBV2 and TRBJ1-5; possibly TRBD1 for D (5 bases). Germline V gene sequence: CDR1 SNHLY, CDR2 FYNNEI. The CDR3 is 14 residues long. The V and J ends lost 5 bases and 3 bases respectively, with 11 bases between them. CDR3 in DNA: TGTGCCAGCAGTCCCGACAGATTCAATCAGCCCCAGCATTTT. It specifies CASSPDRFNQPQHF.

The chain carries TRBV11-3 and TRBJ2-5, with TRBD2 as a possible D gene (6 bases). The length of the CDR3 is 15 residues. V was cut by 4 bases and J by 5 bases, with 17 bases left in between. Per germline, CDR1 SGHNT and CDR2 YENEEA. For the CDR3, the DNA is TGTGCCAGCAGCTCGGGAGCGTCCGTTCGGGAGACCCAGTACTTC. Amino acid sequence: CASSSGASVRETQYF.

The chain is built from TRBV24-1 and TRBJ1-5; 7 bases map to TRBD1. Trimming took 4 bases from V and 0 from J; bases not matched to a gene: 5. Germline-derived CDR1 and CDR2 are KGHDR and SFDVKD. The CDR3 is made up of 16 amino acids. The CDR3 loop reads CATSESGTDSNQPQHF. CDR3 nucleotide sequence: TGTGCCACCAGTGAGTCCGGGACAGATAGCAATCAGCCCCAGCATTTT.

The chain combines TRBV5-1 with TRBJ2-5; D ambiguous. V shed 0 bases and J shed 3 bases, with 9 bases lying between them. Germline lookup yields CDR1 SGHRS and CDR2 YFSETQ. This CDR3 is 14 amino acids long. CDR3 residues: CASSLALAEETQYF. CDR3 coding DNA: TGCGCCAGCAGCTTGGCCTTGGCAGAAGAGACCCAGTACTTC.

This chain uses TRBV12-3 or TRBV12-4 with TRBJ1-1, with a tentative D call TRBD1 (5 bases). V was clipped by 6 bases and J by 10 bases, with 12 bases between them. The CDR3 is 11 residues long. CDR3 residues: CASSIAGIAFF. The CDR3 bases are TGTGCCAGCAGCATCGCAGGGATAGCTTTCTTT.

The rearrangement uses TRBV19 and TRBJ2-1; 8 bases are a match to TRBD1. CDR1 is LNHDA, CDR2 SQIVND, per germline (reference sequence). V was clipped by 11 bases and J by 2 bases; unmatched bases: 5. CDR3 size: 13 residues. Written as DNA, the CDR3 is TGTGCCGGTTCGGGACAGGCCTACAATGAGCAGTTCTTC. It translates to CAGSGQAYNEQFF.

This chain links TRBV12-3 or TRBV12-4 with TRBJ2-5, with D maybe TRBD2 (6 bases). The CDR3 sequence is 13 residues long. Trimming took off 5 bases at V and 7 bases at J, with 14 bases between the two ends. The CDR3 sequence: CASSGGSGVTQYF. In nucleotides, the CDR3 is TGTGCCAGCAGTGGGGGGTCCGGCGTGACCCAGTACTTC.

For this clone: Within the sample, other DNA sequences also encode this same CDR3. V gene TRBV7-9 combines with J gene TRBJ1-1, with D maybe TRBD1 (5 bases). Trimming shortened V by 2 bases and J by 2 bases, and 12 bases separated the two germline ends. The germline gives CDR1 SEHNR, CDR2 FQNEAQ (reference sequence). This CDR3 has 15 amino acids. CDR3 in DNA: TGTGCCAGCAGCTTAAGGCAGGGATCAAACACTGAAGCTTTCTTT. This translates into CASSLRQGSNTEAFF.

The chain recombines TRBV19 with TRBJ2-1, with a tentative D call TRBD1 (7 bases). The length of the CDR3 is 13 residues. Trimming left V 0 bases short and J 14 bases short, with 14 bases between. Germline assignment: CDR1 LNHDA and CDR2 SQIVND (reference sequence). Here the CDR3 reads CASSIDQGGWKFF. The CDR3 DNA is TGTGCCAGTAGTATAGATCAGGGGGGCTGGAAGTTCTTC.

The J gene is TRBJ2-1, the V gene TRBV7-3, with D perhaps TRBD1 (5 bases). Germline values: CDR1 SGHTA, CDR2 FQGTGA. The V end was cut by 2 bases, the J end by 0 bases, with 8 bases between. The CDR3 runs to 15 residues. The CDR3 DNA reads as TGTGCCAGCAGCTTAGACAGTAGCTCCTACAATGAGCAGTTCTTC. This gives the protein CASSLDSSSYNEQFF.

V usage is TRBV2 and J usage is TRBJ1-5; tentative D call: TRBD1 (5 bases). Trimming removed 3 bases from V and 3 bases from J, with 9 bases in between. The CDR3 has 14 amino acids. In germline, CDR1 is SNHLY, CDR2 FYNNEI. For the CDR3, the DNA is TGTGCCAGCAGTGATTCCAGGGTCAATCAGCCCCAGCATTTT. It yields the protein CASSDSRVNQPQHF. Filled out from reference TRBV2 and TRBJ1-5, the complete variable domain reads EPEVTQTPSHQVTQMGQEVILRCVPISNHLYFYWYRQILGQKVEFLVSFYNNEISEKSEIFDDQFSVERPDGSNFTLKIRSTKLEDSAMYFCASSDSRVNQPQHFGDGTRLSIL.

This clone was found a few times. V and J are TRBV5-5 and TRBJ1-4; no definite D call. Trimming cost V 0 bases and J 5 bases, with 11 bases left between them. The CDR3 runs 15 residues. Germline V CDR1 and CDR2: SGHKS, YYEKEE (reference sequence). The chain's CDR3 is CASSLGVTVNEKLFF. The DNA of the CDR3 is TGTGCCAGCAGCTTGGGAGTGACTGTAAATGAAAAACTGTTTTTT.

As to this clone: This same CDR3 is encoded by further DNA sequences in the sample. The chain couples TRBV3-1 (or the pseudogene TRBV3-2) to TRBJ1-2, with TRBD1 identical over 8 bases. V lost 6 bases to trimming and J lost 2 bases; unmatched junction nucleotides: 5. Germline lookup yields CDR1 LGHDT and CDR2 YNNKEL (reference sequence). The CDR3 runs to 14 residues. Written as DNA, the CDR3 is TGTGCCAGCAGTCCCGGACAGGGAAACTATGGCTACACCTTC. As protein: CASSPGQGNYGYTF.

This clone was counted only a few times. The genes are TRBV5-1 and TRBJ1-1; 9 nucleotides match TRBD1. The J segment lost 5 bases and the V segment lost 4 bases, leaving 12 bases of the junction unmatched. Germline assignment: CDR1 SGHRS and CDR2 YFSETQ. The CDR3 contains 16 residues. DNA of the CDR3: TGCGCCAGCAGCCTTACCCAAGACAGGGGGAGAACTGAAGCTTTCTTT. Translated, it gives CASSLTQDRGRTEAFF.

The chain uses TRBV7-2 and TRBJ2-1, with a possible D match to TRBD2 (5 bases). V lost 4 bases and J 5 bases, leaving 12 bases between the germline ends. The CDR3 consists of 14 residues. Germline loops: CDR1 SGHTA, CDR2 FQGNSA. DNA for the CDR3: TGTGCCAGCAGCTCGGACCGAGGGCACAATGAGCAGTTCTTC. It codes for CASSSDRGHNEQFF.